This TCR beta chain is drawn from a study of blood T cell repertoires in COVID-19. The CDR3 is 19 amino acids. Generated by immunoSEQ multiplex PCR, the TCRdb table keeps only in-frame clones and is missing some. The profile shows 95,000 to 150,000 clones, about four fifths of them singletons. This TCR was sampled from a woman in her 70s with acute or convalescent COVID-19. Specimen: peripheral blood. This chain connects TRBV21-1 to TRBJ2-1; TRBD1 is the table's D call and was not checked against the DNA. TRBV21-1 is noted as a pseudogene. CDR3 residues: CASSKCWGQVVDSYNEQFF. The CDR3 nucleotides read TGTGCCAGCAGCAAGTGTTGGGGACAGGTCGTAGACTCCTACAATGAGCAGTTCTTC.